The text below deals with one TCR beta chain. From germline, CDR1 is LNHDA and CDR2 SQIVND (reference sequence). V was shortened by 7 bases and J by 0 bases, with 13 bases between the two germline ends. This CDR3 is built from 16 residues. How the authors handled the data: Cell counts per sample came from amplifying reference gene primers. TCRdb's table, derived via immunoSEQ multiplex PCR, lists solely in-frame clones and lacks some. That table is the source of V, J and clone size, and D and trimming were worked out from the DNA. The sample lists 250,000 to 350,000 clones; around 88% were seen once. This sample was taken from a study of blood T cell repertoires in COVID-19. About the research overall: Researchers got acute and convalescent COVID-19 samples from the United States, Italy and Spain. T cells, B-cell-depleted T cells, or PBMCs provided the cDNA or gDNA that served as material.

The sequencing sample was made of peripheral blood. The V and J genes are TRBV19 and TRBJ2-6, with D maybe TRBD2 (6 bases). The source is a woman aged 45-65 years with acute or convalescent COVID-19. CDR3 amino acids: CASMEGWGSGANVLTF. CDR3 nucleotides: TGTGCCAGTATGGAGGGTTGGGGCTCTGGGGCCAACGTCCTGACTTTC.